A single TCR beta chain is shown here with its context. This clone was seen a single time. Its antigen specificity is not known. No base-level quality is on record; no much larger clone is a single base apart. Inclusive of the bounding cysteine and phenylalanine, the CDR3 is 13 residues long. The CDR3 DNA has 39 bases and is translated from base 1. V loses 5 bases at its end and J loses 8 bases; junction bases beyond the gene matches: 7. The germline V gene sets CDR1 to MNHEY and CDR2 to SVGAGI. This sample is part of a study of cytomegalovirus exposure and HLA in healthy donors (dated by TCRdb to the late 2010s). At the level of the whole study: In an earlier analysis of some 550 of the donors, 276 Gb of sequence data and some 120 million unique TCR beta sequences from roughly 180 million T cells were reported. Typing coverage varied by locus: roughly 620-640 donors for A, B, C, DRB1 and DQB1; some 520 for DQA1; 606 for DPA1; fewer than 480 for DPB1. To predict cytomegalovirus infection status, the study combined high-throughput TCR immunosequencing, statistical association of individual TCRs with disease status, and machine learning. Donor age, sex, ethnicity and CMV serostatus were compiled alongside the repertoire data. Both class I and class II loci were covered by HLA typing, at four-digit resolution. The later analysis used no new phenotypic data to find candidate immune exposures, relying instead on TCR beta sequences and their occurrence across donors. Every repertoire in the discovery cohort had been generated on one and the same sequencing platform. The study aimed to test whether signatures of past pathogen exposure could be identified by cataloging public T cell receptors. The study used immunosequencing to profile the T cell repertoires of 666 subjects and linked those repertoires to cytomegalovirus serostatus. An earlier analysis of about 600 of the donors used high-throughput TCR beta sequencing to judge whether each TCR beta V gene segment behaved as functional or pseudogenic. A later genetic analysis used genome-wide SNP genotypes for about 60% of the roughly 670 donors, treating that subset as a discovery cohort. A later analysis re-analyzed previously published TCR beta repertoires from roughly 630 donors and added high-resolution HLA genotyping to study TCR occurrence patterns. An early release that covered more than 550 HLA-typed donors contained approximately 300 gigabases of sequencing data and 85 million to 100 million unique TCR sequences. A separate validation cohort of over 95 different subjects was used in addition to the roughly 670-subject first cohort. Five DR-DQ haplotypes were treated as single units for association and clustering because of strong linkage in the cohort. Of the 300 to 500 genotyped donors, 81% were placed in the genetic ancestry cluster associated with self-reported Caucasian donors. On average, roughly 250,000 unique TCR beta nucleotide sequences were sequenced per donor among some 420 genotyped donors of the cohort, with approximately 18% of those sequences being non-productive.

Study-level results and caveats: The sequencing pipeline was judged likely to have produced a cluster of highly shared sequence variants as a technical artifact. Because HLA typing was missing for some donors at each locus, association tests included only the typed subset. The authors suggested that the approach could potentially be generalized to other disease states and immunological phenotypes. CMV serostatus was the only immune exposure information available for the cohort. Some IMGT-functional V segments, including TRBV6-2 and TRBV6-3, could not be distinguished by the 87-base-pair reads and were therefore excluded. A later genetic analysis reported fewer N-insertions in productive TCRs among donors in an Asian-associated ancestry cluster than the approximately 670-donor mean. In the study, around 150 TCR beta chains were listed as associated with cytomegalovirus. A later analysis found that TCR association rates varied across HLA loci, with DRB1 alleles showing the most associated TCRs and HLA-C alleles the fewest. A further reported finding was that TCR beta sequences accurately predicted the HLA-A and HLA-B alleles for most subjects in the first cohort. Correlated functional status among segregating V segments might be attributable to linkage disequilibrium, but an unknown experimental factor could not be ruled out. V-gene and J-gene trimming of TCR beta chains was associated with a missense DCLRE1C variant in a later genetic analysis, and the association was replicated in an independent cohort. An earlier analysis of roughly 570 of the donors showed that most TCR beta V segments appeared in productive rearrangements either about 87% or about 30% of the time, which broadly matched IMGT annotations. Specific HLA alleles were associated with 15,000 to 20,000 TCR beta sequences at a false discovery rate of 0.05 in a later analysis. A later analysis found that HLA-associated TCR beta chains were more clonally expanded and had lower generation probabilities than equally common non-associated chains. In both the original and validation cohorts, the classifier was reported to diagnose cytomegalovirus status with high specificity and sensitivity. According to a later analysis, most CMV-associated TCR beta chains appeared to be HLA-restricted, and the HLA associations seemed to be driven largely by CMV exposure. The presence/absence analyses assumed that sequencing depth was roughly uniform across donors, and that assumption may not be true. A few of the identified cytomegalovirus-associated TCR beta chains were confirmed in vitro to be specific for cytomegalovirus antigens. Over 15 rarely observed V segments, including chromosome 9 orphons, were excluded from the earlier analysis of a few hundred of the donors because counts were too low. A later analysis reported that several top co-occurrence clusters appeared linked to parvovirus B19, influenza, CMV and Epstein-Barr virus. While some public TCRs were present in many individuals, most TCR sequences turned up only very rarely across donors. When HLA alleles, especially DR and DQ, strongly co-occurred, TCR associations were difficult to assign to individual alleles. In this cohort, only TCR beta chains were sequenced, and detectable features were limited by the absence of alpha or paired-chain data.

The cohort was made up of under 800 healthy bone marrow donors. All cohort members were sampled while nominally healthy, although unrecorded immune exposures were likely present. The donor tested CMV seronegative and was one of the 352 seronegative cohort members. Every donor gave a peripheral blood sample, and the peripheral blood mononuclear cells from that sample were used for TCR beta sequencing. The Qiagen DNeasy Blood Extraction Kit was used to extract genomic DNA from the blood cell samples. Library prep was done by the immunoSEQ multiplex PCR assay. The multiplex PCR relied on a mix of 60 forward primers for TCR Vbeta segments and 13 reverse primers for TCR Jbeta segments. A multiplex PCR assay on genomic DNA amplified the CDR3 region of rearranged TCR beta genes. On the Illumina HiSeq System, the amplified TCR beta libraries were sequenced as 87-base-pair reads. The authors processed their data as follows. Across the 600 to 700 repertoires, a later analysis counted about 81 million unique TCR beta chains, approximately 10 million of which were shared by at least two donors. Raw reads were error-corrected and collapsed into unique sequences by a nearest-neighbor algorithm in which closely related sequences were merged to remove PCR and sequencing errors. CDR3 sequences were aligned to IMGT reference sequences to assign V, D and J gene segments. For a sequence to be retained, a match of at least six nucleotides to both a V gene segment and a J gene segment was required. Rearrangements were called productive when the CDR3 lacked stop codons and stayed in frame with V and J; all others were non-productive. Following IMGT convention, CDR3 was defined as the stretch from the second conserved V-encoded cysteine to the conserved J-encoded phenylalanine. The earlier analysis of some 540 of the donors excluded any sequence lacking an unambiguous match to a single V gene segment. An earlier analysis of fewer than 750 of the donors classified V segments as functional when productive rearrangements were above 56.7% and as segregating when the standard deviation between donors was above 5%. A statistical classification framework was built to diagnose cytomegalovirus status from the catalog of TCR beta chain sequences. In a later analysis, V and J genes were assigned by comparing TCR nucleotide sequences against IMGT/GENE-DB human TR gene sequences. The TCRdist pipeline was used in a later analysis to assign CDR3 sequences and most-parsimonious VDJ recombination scenarios. In a later analysis, each TCR beta chain was defined by its CDR3 amino acid sequence together with its V-gene family, and reads without a unique V-gene family were excluded. A later analysis removed 550 to 650 highly shared, low-generation-probability nucleotide sequences to deal with suspected cross-contamination and a sequencing artifact. A later analysis calculated a clonal expansion index for each public chain from normalized within-repertoire ranks of inferred template counts. Generation probabilities in a later analysis came from a VDJ recombination model fitted to out-of-frame rearrangements, and those results were checked against IGoR. Hypergeometric tests were used in a later analysis to score TCR-TCR, TCR-HLA and TCR-CMV co-occurrence, with a repertoire-size bias correction applied to the TCR pairs. False discovery rates were estimated in a later analysis by permuting HLA or CMV assignments 20 times. In a later analysis, co-occurring TCRs were grouped using DBSCAN, with TCRdist sequence similarity added in when clustering inside HLA-allele-positive subsets. For co-occurrence clustering, repertoires with fewer than 30,000 or more than 120,000 public chains were excluded, along with five repertoires with anomalous nucleotide sharing. TCRdb provides this immuneACCESS table in a form limited to in-frame rearrangements. Some clones are lacking; in checked studies, under half of them reflect an unresolved V gene, and why the rest are absent is not known. For V, J and clone size, that table is used; D and trimming come from the DNA. The sample has 70,000 to 90,000 clones on record, roughly 75% of them singletons. The ten largest clones add up to roughly 4.2% of the sample.

Material for sequencing was PBMCs. This TCR derives from a man aged 55 to 70 in good health and CMV-seronegative. The V and J segments used are TRBV6-5 and TRBJ1-2, and 8 junctional nucleotides match TRBD1. The base sequence is TGTGCCAGCAGTCGGACAGGGAGAGACGGCTACACCTTC. Its translation reads: CASSRTGRDGYTF.